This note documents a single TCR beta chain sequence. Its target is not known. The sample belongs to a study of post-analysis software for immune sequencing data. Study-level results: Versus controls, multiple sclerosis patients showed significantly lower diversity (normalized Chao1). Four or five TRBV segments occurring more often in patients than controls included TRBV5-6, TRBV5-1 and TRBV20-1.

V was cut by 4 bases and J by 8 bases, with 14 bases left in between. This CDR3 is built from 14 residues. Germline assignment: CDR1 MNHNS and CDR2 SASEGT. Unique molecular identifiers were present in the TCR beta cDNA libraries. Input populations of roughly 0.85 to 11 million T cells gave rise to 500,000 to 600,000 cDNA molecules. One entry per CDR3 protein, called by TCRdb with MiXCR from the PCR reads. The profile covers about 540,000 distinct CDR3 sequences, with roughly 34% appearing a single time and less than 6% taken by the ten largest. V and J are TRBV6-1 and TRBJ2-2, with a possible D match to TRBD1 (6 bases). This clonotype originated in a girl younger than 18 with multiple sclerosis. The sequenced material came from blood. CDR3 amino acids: CASSVDRREGELFF. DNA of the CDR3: TGTGCCAGCAGTGTCGACAGGAGAGAGGGGGAGCTGTTTTTT.